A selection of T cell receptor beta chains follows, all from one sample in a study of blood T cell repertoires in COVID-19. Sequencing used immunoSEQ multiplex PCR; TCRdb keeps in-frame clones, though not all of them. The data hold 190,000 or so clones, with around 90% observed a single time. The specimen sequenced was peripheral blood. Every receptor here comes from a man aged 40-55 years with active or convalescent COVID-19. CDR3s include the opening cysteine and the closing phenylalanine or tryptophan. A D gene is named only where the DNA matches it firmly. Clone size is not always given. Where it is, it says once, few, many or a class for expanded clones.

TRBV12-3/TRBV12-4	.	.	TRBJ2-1	CASSFGRDAQFF	TGTGCCAGCAGTTTTGGCCGGGATGCGCAGTTCTTC
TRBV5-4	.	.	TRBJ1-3	CASSRTSSGNTIYF	TGTGCCAGCAGCCGTACAAGCTCTGGAAACACCATATATTTT
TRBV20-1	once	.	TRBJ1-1	CSSRGGGEAFF	TGCAGTTCCAGAGGGGGAGGTGAAGCTTTCTTT
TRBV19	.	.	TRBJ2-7	CASSTRGFLVGQYF	TGTGCCAGTAGTACCAGGGGATTCCTGGTTGGGCAGTACTTC
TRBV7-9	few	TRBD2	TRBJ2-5	CASSRTSGGAFFGETQYF	TGTGCCAGCAGCAGGACTAGCGGGGGGGCTTTTTTCGGAGAGACCCAGTACTTC
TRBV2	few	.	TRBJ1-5	CASSGLVSNQPQHF	TGTGCCAGCAGTGGACTTGTTAGCAATCAGCCCCAGCATTTT
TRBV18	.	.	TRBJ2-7	CASSPVGLGDSYEQYF	TGTGCCAGCTCACCAGTCGGCCTAGGGGACTCCTACGAGCAGTACTTC
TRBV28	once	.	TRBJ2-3	CASSFSGAPTDTQYF	TGTGCCAGCAGTTTTTCAGGGGCCCCCACAGATACGCAGTATTTT
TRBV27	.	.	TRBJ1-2	CASSPGAGGYGYTF	TGTGCCAGCAGTCCGGGGGCGGGGGGCTATGGCTACACCTTC
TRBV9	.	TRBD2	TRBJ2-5	CASSTPEGLVEQETQYF	TGTGCCAGCAGCACGCCCGAGGGACTAGTCGAACAAGAGACCCAGTACTTC
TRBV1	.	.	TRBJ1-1	CTSSRRGREFTEAFF	TGCACCAGCAGCAGGAGGGGACGGGAGTTCACTGAAGCTTTCTTT
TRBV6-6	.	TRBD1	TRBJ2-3	CASSDRETDTQYF	TGTGCCAGCAGTGACAGGGAGACAGATACGCAGTATTTT
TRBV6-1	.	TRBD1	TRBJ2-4	CASTDTGGTGATKNIQYF	TGTGCCAGCACTGATACCGGTGGGACAGGGGCTACCAAAAACATTCAGTACTTC
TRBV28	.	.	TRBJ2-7	CASNLQGYEQYF	TGTGCCAGCAACCTACAGGGCTACGAGCAGTACTTC
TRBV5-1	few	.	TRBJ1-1	CASSLVVITGLNTEAFF	TGCGCCAGCAGCTTGGTGGTCATTACAGGTCTAAACACTGAAGCTTTCTTT
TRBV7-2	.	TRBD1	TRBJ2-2	CASSFAGTGVNTGELFF	TGTGCCAGCAGCTTTGCCGGGACAGGGGTGAACACCGGGGAGCTGTTTTTT
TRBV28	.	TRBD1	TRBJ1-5	CASSQRGQGGQPQHF	TGTGCCAGCAGTCAACGAGGACAGGGAGGTCAGCCCCAGCATTTT
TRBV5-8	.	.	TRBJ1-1	CASSLDREGAFF	TGTGCCAGCAGCTTGGACAGGGAGGGAGCTTTCTTT
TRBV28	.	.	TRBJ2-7	CASSLRGGLPTSHEQYF	TGTGCCAGCAGTTTAAGGGGGGGGCTTCCTACCTCCCACGAGCAGTACTTC
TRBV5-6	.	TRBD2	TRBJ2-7	CASSLGLAGVVEQYF	TGTGCCAGCAGCTTGGGACTAGCGGGGGTCGTGGAGCAGTACTTC
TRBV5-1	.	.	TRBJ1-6	CASSLGTGGSNSPLHF	TGCGCCAGCAGCTTGGGGACGGGGGGAAGCAATTCACCCCTCCACTTT
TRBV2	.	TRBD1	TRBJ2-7	CASGQGTYEQYF	TGTGCCAGCGGACAGGGAACCTACGAGCAGTACTTC
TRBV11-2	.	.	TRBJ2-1	CASSLDPLVAEQFF	TGTGCCAGCAGCTTAGATCCTTTAGTTGCTGAGCAGTTCTTC
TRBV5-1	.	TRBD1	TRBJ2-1	CASSLAQGDYNEQFF	TGCGCCAGCAGCTTGGCCCAGGGGGATTACAATGAGCAGTTCTTC
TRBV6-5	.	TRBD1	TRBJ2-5	CASSNGQGYSETQYF	TGTGCCAGCAGTAACGGACAGGGCTACTCAGAGACCCAGTACTTC
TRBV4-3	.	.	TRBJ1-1	CASSQALTLSNTEAFF	TGCGCCAGCAGCCAAGCTTTGACATTATCGAACACTGAAGCTTTCTTT
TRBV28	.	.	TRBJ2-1	CASSPSRGNEQFF	TGTGCCAGCAGTCCTTCAAGGGGAAATGAGCAGTTCTTC
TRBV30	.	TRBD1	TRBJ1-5	CAWRHQGAGSNQPQHF	TGTGCCTGGAGACACCAGGGGGCGGGGAGCAATCAGCCCCAGCATTTT
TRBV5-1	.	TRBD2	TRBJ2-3	CASSGSGGVSTDTQYF	TGCGCCAGCAGCGGTAGCGGGGGGGTTAGCACAGATACGCAGTATTTT
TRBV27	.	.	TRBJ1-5	CASGSTQGPNQPQHF	TGTGCCAGCGGTTCTACACAGGGACCCAATCAGCCCCAGCATTTT
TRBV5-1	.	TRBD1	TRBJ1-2	CASRDRVNYGYTF	TGCGCCTCCCGGGACAGGGTAAACTATGGCTACACCTTC
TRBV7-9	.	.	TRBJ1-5	CASGPGGPNQPQHF	TGTGCCAGCGGACCGGGGGGTCCCAATCAGCCCCAGCATTTT
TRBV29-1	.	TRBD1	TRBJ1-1	CSVDTGGNTEAFF	TGCAGCGTTGACACAGGGGGGAACACTGAAGCTTTCTTT
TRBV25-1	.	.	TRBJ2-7	CASSDGYEQYF	TGTGCCAGCAGTGACGGTTACGAGCAGTACTTC
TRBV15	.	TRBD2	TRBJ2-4	CATGPGGLMGNIQYF	TGTGCCACCGGCCCGGGGGGGTTGATGGGAAACATTCAGTACTTC
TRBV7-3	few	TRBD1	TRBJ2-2	CASSSAAGGGELFF	TGTGCCAGCAGCTCAGCAGCAGGGGGCGGGGAGCTGTTTTTT
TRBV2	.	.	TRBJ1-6	CASSTTGFNSPLHF	TGTGCCAGCAGTACCACAGGGTTTAATTCACCCCTCCACTTT
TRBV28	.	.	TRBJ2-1	CASSLKTGVQYEQFF	TGTGCCAGCAGTTTAAAAACCGGGGTCCAATATGAGCAGTTCTTC
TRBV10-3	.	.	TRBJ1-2	CAISATTDSSNYGYTF	TGTGCCATCAGTGCAACAACCGACAGTTCTAACTATGGCTACACCTTC
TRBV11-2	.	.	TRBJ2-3	CASSWENPGTDTQYF	TGTGCCAGCAGCTGGGAGAATCCTGGCACAGATACGCAGTATTTT
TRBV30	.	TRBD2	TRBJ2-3	CAGAGGLTDTQYF	TGTGCCGGAGCGGGGGGCCTCACAGATACGCAGTATTTT
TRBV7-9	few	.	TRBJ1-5	CASSPSGGAQPQHF	TGTGCCAGCAGCCCCAGCGGGGGGGCTCAGCCCCAGCATTTT
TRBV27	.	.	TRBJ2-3	CASSSRVERPDTQYF	TGTGCCAGCAGTTCCAGGGTGGAGCGCCCAGATACGCAGTATTTT
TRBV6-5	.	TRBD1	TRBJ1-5	CASIKTSGGEPQHF	TGTGCCAGCATCAAGACCTCAGGGGGCGAGCCCCAGCATTTT
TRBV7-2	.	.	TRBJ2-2	CASSLALAGTGELFF	TGTGCCAGCAGCTTAGCCCTGGCGGGGACCGGGGAGCTGTTTTTT